This TCR beta chain was recorded in a study of CD8+CD57+ T cells in acquired aplastic anemia. Study in general: Sorted CD4+ and CD8+ cell DNA averaged about 3 ug.

Sequenced patients had shown CD8+CD57+ cell expansion by flow cytometry. Sampling of blood occurred while the patients had still received no therapy. Overall study findings and caveats: Roughly 28 was the count of CD8+ CDR3 sequences that patients shared with controls.

As to this clonotype: Its matching antigen is unknown.

Genomic DNA served as template for TCR beta VDJ and CDR3 profiling. MiXCR was run by TCRdb on the reads, yielding one entry per CDR3 protein. Of approximately 190,000 distinct CDR3 sequences listed, approximately 48% were seen once; the top ten hold over 7.5%. Sequencing was performed on sorted CD4+, CD8+, or CD8+CD57+ T cells (not recorded which) from PBMCs. This clonotype was sampled from a human donor with aplastic anemia.

The chain's CDR3 is CASSLAKGLAGKELFF. Written as DNA, the CDR3 is TGTGCCAGCAGCTTAGCGAAGGGACTAGCGGGAAAGGAGCTGTTTTTT. The chain joins TRBV7-2 to TRBJ2-2; TRBD2 matches at 13 bases. Germline trimming cut 0 bases from V and 10 bases from J; bases unmatched to any gene: 5. This CDR3 comprises 16 residues. In germline, CDR1 is SGHTA, CDR2 FQGNSA.